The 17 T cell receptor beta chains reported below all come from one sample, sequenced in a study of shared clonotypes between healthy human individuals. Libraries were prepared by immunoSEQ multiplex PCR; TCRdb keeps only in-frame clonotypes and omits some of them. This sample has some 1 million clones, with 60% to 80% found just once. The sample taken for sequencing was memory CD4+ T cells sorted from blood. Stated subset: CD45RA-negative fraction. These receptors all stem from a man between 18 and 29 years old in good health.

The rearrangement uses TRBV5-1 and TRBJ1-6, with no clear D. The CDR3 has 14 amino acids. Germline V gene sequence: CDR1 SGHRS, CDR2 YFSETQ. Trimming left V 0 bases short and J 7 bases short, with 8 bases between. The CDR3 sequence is CASSLADYNSPLHF. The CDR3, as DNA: TGCGCCAGCAGCTTGGCCGACTACAATTCACCCCTCCACTTT.

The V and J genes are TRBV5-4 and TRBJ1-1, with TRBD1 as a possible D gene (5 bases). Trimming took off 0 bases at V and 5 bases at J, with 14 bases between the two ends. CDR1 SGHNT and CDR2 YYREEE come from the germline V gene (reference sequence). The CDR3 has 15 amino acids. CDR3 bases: TGTGCCAGCAGCTTGGTTGGGGCTTCGGGGACTGAAGCTTTCTTT. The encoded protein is CASSLVGASGTEAFF.

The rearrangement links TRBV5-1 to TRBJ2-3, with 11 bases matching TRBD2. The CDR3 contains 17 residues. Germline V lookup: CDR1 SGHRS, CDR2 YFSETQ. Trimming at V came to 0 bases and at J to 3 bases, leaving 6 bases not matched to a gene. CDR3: CASSLASLAGGTDTQYF. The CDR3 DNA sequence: TGCGCCAGCAGCTTGGCTAGTCTAGCGGGGGGAACAGATACGCAGTATTTT.

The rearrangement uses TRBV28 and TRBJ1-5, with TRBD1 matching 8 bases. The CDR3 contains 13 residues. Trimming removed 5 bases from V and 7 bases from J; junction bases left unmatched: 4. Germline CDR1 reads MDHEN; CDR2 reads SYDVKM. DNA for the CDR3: TGTGCCAGCAGTCCAGGGGGCGAGCAGCCCCAGCATTTT. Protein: CASSPGGEQPQHF.

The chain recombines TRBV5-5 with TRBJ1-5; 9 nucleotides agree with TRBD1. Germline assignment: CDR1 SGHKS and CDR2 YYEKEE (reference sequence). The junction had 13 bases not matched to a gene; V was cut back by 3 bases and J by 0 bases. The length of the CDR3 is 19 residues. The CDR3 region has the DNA TGTGCCAGCAGCTCGTACCCCGGGACAGGGAAAAATAGCAATCAGCCCCAGCATTTT. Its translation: CASSSYPGTGKNSNQPQHF.

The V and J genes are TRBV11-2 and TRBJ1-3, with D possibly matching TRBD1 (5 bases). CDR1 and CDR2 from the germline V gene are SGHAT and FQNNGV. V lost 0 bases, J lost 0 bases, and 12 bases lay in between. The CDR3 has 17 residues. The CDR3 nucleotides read TGTGCCAGCAGCTTAGATTATCGGGGCTACTCTGGAAACACCATATATTTT. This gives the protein CASSLDYRGYSGNTIYF.

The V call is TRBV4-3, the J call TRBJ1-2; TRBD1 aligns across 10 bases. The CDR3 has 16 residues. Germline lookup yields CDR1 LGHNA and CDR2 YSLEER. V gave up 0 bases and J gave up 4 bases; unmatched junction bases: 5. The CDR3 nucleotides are TGCGCCAGCAGCCAAGATGGAGGGACAGGGGCCTATGGCTACACCTTC. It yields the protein CASSQDGGTGAYGYTF.

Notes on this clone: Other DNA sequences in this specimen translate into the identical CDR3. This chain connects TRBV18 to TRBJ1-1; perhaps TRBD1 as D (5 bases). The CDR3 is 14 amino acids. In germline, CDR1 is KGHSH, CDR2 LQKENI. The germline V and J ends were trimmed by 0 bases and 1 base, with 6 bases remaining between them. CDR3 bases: TGTGCCAGCTCACCACCCGGGGGGAACACTGAAGCTTTCTTT. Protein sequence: CASSPPGGNTEAFF.

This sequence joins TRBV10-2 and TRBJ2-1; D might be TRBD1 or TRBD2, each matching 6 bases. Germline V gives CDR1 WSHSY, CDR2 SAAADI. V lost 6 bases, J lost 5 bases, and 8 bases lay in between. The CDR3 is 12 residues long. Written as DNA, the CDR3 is TGCGCCAGCAGGAGGGGGGACAATGAGCAGTTCTTC. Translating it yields CASRRGDNEQFF.

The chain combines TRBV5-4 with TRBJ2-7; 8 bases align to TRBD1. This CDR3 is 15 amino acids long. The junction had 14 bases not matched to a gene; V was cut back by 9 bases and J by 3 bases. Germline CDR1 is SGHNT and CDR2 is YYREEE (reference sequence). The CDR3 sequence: CAIHPPGQAIYEQYF. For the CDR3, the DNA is TGTGCCATACACCCCCCGGGACAGGCGATCTACGAGCAGTACTTC.

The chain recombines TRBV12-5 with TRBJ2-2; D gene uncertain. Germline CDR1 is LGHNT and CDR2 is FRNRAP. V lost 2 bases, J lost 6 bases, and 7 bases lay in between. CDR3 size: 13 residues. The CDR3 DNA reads TGTGCTAGTGGTTTGCATGGGTCCGGGGAGCTGTTTTTT. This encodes CASGLHGSGELFF.

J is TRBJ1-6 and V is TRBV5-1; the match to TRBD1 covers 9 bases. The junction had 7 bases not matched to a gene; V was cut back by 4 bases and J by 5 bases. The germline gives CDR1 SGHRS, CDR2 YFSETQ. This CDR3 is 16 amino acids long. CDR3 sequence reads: CASSVNRGQDNSPLHF. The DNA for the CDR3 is TGCGCCAGCAGCGTAAACAGGGGGCAGGATAATTCACCCCTCCACTTT.

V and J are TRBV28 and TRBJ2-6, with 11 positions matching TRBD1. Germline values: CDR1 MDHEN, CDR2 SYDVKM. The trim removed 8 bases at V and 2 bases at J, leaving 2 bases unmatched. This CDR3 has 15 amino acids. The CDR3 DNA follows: TGTGCCAGCGGACAGGGGGCTACTGGGGCCAACGTCCTGACTTTC. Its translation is CASGQGATGANVLTF.

This CDR3 reads CASSPSPRDEQFF. CDR3 DNA sequence: TGTGCCAGCAGTCCAAGCCCCCGGGATGAGCAGTTCTTC. The chain uses TRBV7-3 and TRBJ2-1; D remains unclear. CDR1 and CDR2 (germline): SGHTA, FQGTGA. V lost 6 bases, J lost 8 bases, and 14 bases lay in between. The CDR3 consists of 13 residues.

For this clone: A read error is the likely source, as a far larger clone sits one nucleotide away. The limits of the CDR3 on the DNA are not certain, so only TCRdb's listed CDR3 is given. CDR3 loop: CASSSSTWVPSSYEQYF. V and J are TRBV28 and TRBJ2-7. Termini included, the CDR3 measures 17 amino acids. Germline V CDR1 and CDR2: MDHEN, SYDVKM.

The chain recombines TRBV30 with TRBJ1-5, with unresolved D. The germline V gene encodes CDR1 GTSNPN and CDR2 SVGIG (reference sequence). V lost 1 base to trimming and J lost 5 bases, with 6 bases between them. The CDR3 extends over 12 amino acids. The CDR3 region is CAWSEPYQPQHF. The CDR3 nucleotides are TGTGCCTGGAGTGAACCATATCAGCCCCAGCATTTT.

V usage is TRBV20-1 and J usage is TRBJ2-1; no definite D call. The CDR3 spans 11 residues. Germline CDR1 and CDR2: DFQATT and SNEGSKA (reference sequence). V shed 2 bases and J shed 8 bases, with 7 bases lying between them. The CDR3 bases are TGCAGTGCTAGATCCCACGATGAGCAGTTCTTC. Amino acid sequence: CSARSHDEQFF.